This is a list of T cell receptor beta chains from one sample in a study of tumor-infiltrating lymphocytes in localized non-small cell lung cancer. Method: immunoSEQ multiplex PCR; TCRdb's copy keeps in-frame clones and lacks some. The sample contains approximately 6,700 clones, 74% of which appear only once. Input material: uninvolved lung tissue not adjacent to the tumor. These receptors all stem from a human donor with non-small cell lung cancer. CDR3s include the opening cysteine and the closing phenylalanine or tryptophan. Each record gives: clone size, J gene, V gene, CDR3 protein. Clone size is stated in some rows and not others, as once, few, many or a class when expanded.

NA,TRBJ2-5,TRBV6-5,CASSTRQGLQETQYF
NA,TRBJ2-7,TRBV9,CASSGGTSGIYEQYF
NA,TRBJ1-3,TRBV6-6,CASSWDSSGNTIYF
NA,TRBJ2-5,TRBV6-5,CASGWAETQYF
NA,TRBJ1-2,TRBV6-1,CASRAGTGDGYTF
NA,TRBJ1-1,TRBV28,CASSLWGRGSGTEAFF
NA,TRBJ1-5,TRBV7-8,CANSSRDSNQPQHF
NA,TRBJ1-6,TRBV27,CASSLRIGTAVAPLHF
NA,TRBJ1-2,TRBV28,CASSFPTGANYGYTF
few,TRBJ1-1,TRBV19,CASSMGSGDYTEAFF
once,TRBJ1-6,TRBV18,CASSETNLARPLHF
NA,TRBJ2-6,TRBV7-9,CASSLGTGANVLTF
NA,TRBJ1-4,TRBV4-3,CASSHGQGELGEKLFF
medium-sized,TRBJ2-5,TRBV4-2,CASSQSTGGSETQYF
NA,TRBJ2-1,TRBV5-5,CASSARGARSYNEQFF
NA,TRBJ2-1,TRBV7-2,CASSLQGTSGGNEQFF
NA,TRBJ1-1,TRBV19,CASSIDLGSVTQAFF
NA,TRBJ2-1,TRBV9,CASSEGTSGGRSYNEQFF
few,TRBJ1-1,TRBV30,CAWSVLNSRGKGAFF
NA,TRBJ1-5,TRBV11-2,CASSLEATSNQPQHF
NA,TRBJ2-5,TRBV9,CASRLTGRETQYF
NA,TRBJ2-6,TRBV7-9,CASSFLAAGANVLTF
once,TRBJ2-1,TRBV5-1,CASRRDSSNEQFF
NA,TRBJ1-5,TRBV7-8,CASSYGGDLRNQPQHF
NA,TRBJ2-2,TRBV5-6,CASSLPDISGELFF
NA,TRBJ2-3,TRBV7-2,CASSPPGGAGISQYF
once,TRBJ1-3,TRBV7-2,CASSSLGGVGNTIYF
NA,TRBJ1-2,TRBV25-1,CASSDQQGIYGYTF
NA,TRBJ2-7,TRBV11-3,CASSLDRAGGISYEQYF